One sample yielded the 31 T cell receptor beta chains listed below, sequenced in a study of identical twins. MiXCR, applied by TCRdb to the 5' RACE reads, yields one record per CDR3 protein. The sample carries roughly 1.6 million distinct CDR3 sequences, about 31% recorded once. The sequencing sample was made of cord blood. These receptors were obtained from a newborn girl in good health.

CDR3 sequence: CSAPTLSKQYF. The CDR3 DNA is TGCAGTGCTCCTACCTTAAGTAAGCAGTATTTT. This chain links TRBV20-1 with TRBJ2-3; no clear D gene. This CDR3 is built from 11 residues. Germline lookup yields CDR1 DFQATT and CDR2 SNEGSKA (reference sequence). Between the trimmed V and J ends, which lost 5 bases and 11 bases, there was a span of 14 bases.

As regards this clonotype: A much larger clone lies one base from this, so it may be a read error. The chain is built from TRBV29-1 and TRBJ2-1; 7 nucleotides match TRBD1. The J call may be in error: the DNA end matches TRBJ2-7 better. The length of the CDR3 is 15 residues. Per germline, CDR1 SQVTM and CDR2 ANQGSEA. The CDR3 here is CSGSGTESSYNEQYF. In DNA form, the CDR3 reads TGCAGCGGTTCCGGGACAGAGAGCTCCTACAATGAGCAGTACTTC.

There are a few counts of this clonotype. This chain links TRBV11-2 with TRBJ2-1; 9 nucleotides match TRBD2. This CDR3 contains 18 residues. Germline V gene data show CDR1 as SGHAT and CDR2 as FQNNGV. V was clipped by 4 bases and J by 0 bases; unmatched bases: 10. The DNA for the CDR3 is TGTGCCAGCAGCTCCCTAGCGGGAACGCCAAGCTCCTACAATGAGCAGTTCTTC. Translating it yields CASSSLAGTPSSYNEQFF.

CDR3 nucleotides: TGCAGTGCTAGGGGGTCTAGGACCACCTCCTGGGAGACCCAGTACTTC. Protein sequence: CSARGSRTTSWETQYF. This sequence joins TRBV20-1 and TRBJ2-5, with D hard to call. The CDR3 is 16 residues long. V dropped 3 bases and J dropped 5 bases, with 22 bases sitting between them. Per the germline V gene, CDR1 is DFQATT and CDR2 is SNEGSKA (reference sequence).

V is TRBV12-3 or TRBV12-4 and J is TRBJ1-1, with 7 bases aligning to TRBD1. The CDR3 consists of 14 residues. Trimming cost V 2 bases and J 4 bases; bases outside gene matches: 4. The CDR3, as DNA: TGTGCCAGCAGTTTAATCAGGGGGACCACTGAAGCTTTCTTT. Protein: CASSLIRGTTEAFF.

The chain combines TRBV29-1 with TRBJ1-2, with D possibly TRBD1 on 5 matching bases. The V end was cut by 3 bases, the J end by 4 bases, with 12 bases between. Germline loops: CDR1 SQVTM, CDR2 ANQGSEA. The CDR3 extends over 13 amino acids. The CDR3 spells CSVEPREGYGYTF. In DNA form, the CDR3 reads TGCAGCGTTGAGCCCAGGGAGGGCTATGGCTACACCTTC. Drawing the rest from reference TRBV29-1 and TRBJ1-2, the complete variable domain is SAVISQKPSRDICQRGTSLTIQCQVDSQVTMMFWYRQQPGQSLTLIATANQGSEATYESGFVIDKFPISRPNLTFSTLTVSNMSPEDSSIYLCSVEPREGYGYTFGSGTRLTVV.

This clonotype was seen a few times. This chain joins TRBV20-1 and TRBJ2-7; D unclear. Trimming stripped 0 bases from V and 9 bases from J, with 15 bases between. The CDR3 contains 13 residues. Germline V lookup: CDR1 DFQATT, CDR2 SNEGSKA (reference sequence). The CDR3 DNA is TGCAGTGCTAGAGATCTTAGGCCTCAGGTGCAGTACTTC. Translation gives CSARDLRPQVQYF.

The chain has TRBV20-1 and TRBJ1-6; D unclear. The germline CDR1 and CDR2 sequences are DFQATT and SNEGSKA (reference sequence). Trimming removed 5 bases at V and 7 bases at J, with 21 bases between. This CDR3 contains 16 residues. The CDR3 nucleotides are TGCAGTGCTGGTCCGACGGGTTCAGTGACGAATTCACCCCTCCACTTT. It codes for CSAGPTGSVTNSPLHF.

V is TRBV5-1 and J is TRBJ2-7; TRBD1 matches at 7 bases. The V and J ends lost 4 bases and 7 bases, in that order; junction bases with no gene match: 8. Germline CDR1 SGHRS, CDR2 YFSETQ. The CDR3 spans 13 residues. Here the CDR3 DNA reads TGCGCCAGCAGCGACAGGGCCCCAAATGAGCAGTACTTC. Translated, it gives CASSDRAPNEQYF.

Many counts were recorded for this clonotype. V and J are TRBV11-2 and TRBJ2-3; D is uncertain. Trimming removed 7 bases at V and 2 bases at J, with 19 bases between. This CDR3 comprises 16 residues. The V gene's germline CDR1 is SGHAT and CDR2 FQNNGV. CDR3 in amino acids: CASNSPAAVYTDTQYF. CDR3 in DNA: TGTGCCAGCAACAGTCCGGCGGCGGTCTACACAGATACGCAGTATTTT.

In this sample, this clonotype turned up a few times. The V and J genes are TRBV20-1 and TRBJ2-7; no clear D. The CDR3 extends over 12 amino acids. CDR1 is DFQATT and CDR2 is SNEGSKA in the germline V gene (reference sequence). Trimming removed 7 bases from V and 1 base from J, with 11 bases in between. The DNA of the CDR3 is TGCAGTGGGACGTCGGCTTCCTACGAGCAGTACTTC. As protein: CSGTSASYEQYF.

This clonotype was observed a few times. V and J are TRBV29-1 and TRBJ2-7; D is possibly TRBD1 (5 bases). Between the trimmed V and J ends, which lost 7 bases and 1 base, there was a span of 17 bases. The CDR3 extends over 14 amino acids. From germline, CDR1 is SQVTM and CDR2 ANQGSEA. CDR3 region: CSGAGAASSYEQYF. The CDR3 region has the DNA TGCAGCGGCGCTGGGGCGGCATCTTCCTACGAGCAGTACTTC.

The genes are TRBV5-1 and TRBJ2-1, with 9 bases aligning to TRBD2. Germline loops: CDR1 SGHRS, CDR2 YFSETQ. The CDR3 is 15 amino acids. The ends lost 6 bases at V and 2 bases at J; junction bases unmatched: 6. CDR3 bases: TGCGCCAGCAAGACTAGCGGATCCCCCTACAATGAGCAGTTCTTC. Its translation: CASKTSGSPYNEQFF.

Note on this clonotype: Mismatch with germline at one junction end may stem from a read error. This chain connects TRBV20-1 to TRBJ2-7; D gene uncertain. Looked up from germline, CDR1 is DFQATT and CDR2 is SNEGSKA (reference sequence). The CDR3 runs to 11 residues. The CDR3 here is CSAYIPYKQYF. In nucleotides, the CDR3 is TGCAGTGCCTACATCCCCTACAAGCAGTACTTC.

This clonotype has more than one count but fewer than ten. V usage is TRBV20-1 and J usage is TRBJ1-5; TRBD1 agrees at 7 bases. CDR1 is DFQATT, CDR2 SNEGSKA, per germline (reference sequence). The CDR3 is 15 amino acids. J was trimmed by 6 bases and V by 0 bases; bases with no gene match: 8. The CDR3 loop is CSARDRGQLTQPQHF. As DNA, the CDR3 is TGCAGTGCTAGAGATCGGGGACAGCTTACTCAGCCCCAGCATTTT.

CDR3 DNA: TGTGCCAGCTGGGAGGGGCCTAATGAAAAACTGTTTTTT. It encodes CASWEGPNEKLFF. This chain joins TRBV28 and TRBJ1-4; perhaps TRBD1 as D (5 bases). The germline gives CDR1 MDHEN, CDR2 SYDVKM. The CDR3 contains 13 residues. The V gene lost 8 bases and the J gene lost 3 bases, with 10 bases spanning the gap.

This chain joins TRBV4-2 and TRBJ2-3; TRBD2 aligns across 10 bases. V gave up 0 bases and J gave up 2 bases; unmatched junction bases: 5. From germline, CDR1 is LGHNA and CDR2 YNFKEQ. There are 17 residues in the CDR3. The CDR3 DNA reads as TGTGCCAGCAGCCAAGAGCTAGCGGGGGCCCTCACAGATACGCAGTATTTT. Amino acids: CASSQELAGALTDTQYF.

The table lists this clonotype with a few counts. The chain couples TRBV5-1 to TRBJ2-3, with D possibly matching TRBD2 (6 bases). Germline lookup yields CDR1 SGHRS and CDR2 YFSETQ. Deletions cut 4 bases from V and 6 bases from J, with 21 bases between. The CDR3 is 16 residues long. The CDR3 is CASSNIGLASRDTQYF. The CDR3 nucleotides read TGCGCCAGCAGCAACATCGGGCTAGCGTCTAGGGATACGCAGTATTTT.

V and J are TRBV29-1 and TRBJ1-1; no clear D. This CDR3 is 19 amino acids long. With 7 bases removed from V and 0 bases from J, the gap between germline ends came to 30 bases. In germline, CDR1 is SQVTM, CDR2 ANQGSEA. The CDR3 loop is CSAHPIGPLKRHMNTEAFF. The DNA of the CDR3 is TGCAGCGCCCACCCTATCGGTCCCCTTAAAAGACACATGAACACTGAAGCTTTCTTT.

A note on this clonotype: The CDR3 ends on some other residue instead of the conserved phenylalanine or tryptophan, so this is likely a read error. This chain uses TRBV11-2 with TRBJ1-2; D is undetermined. Germline V gene lookup returns CDR1 SGHAT and CDR2 FQNNGV. Trimming shortened V by 1 base and J by 7 bases, and 7 bases separated the two germline ends. This CDR3 comprises 12 residues. The CDR3 spells CASSLVQRGYTY. The CDR3 nucleotides read TGTGCCAGCAGCTTAGTACAACGTGGCTACACCTAC.

The V call is TRBV6-2 or TRBV6-3, the J call TRBJ1-6, with D maybe TRBD1 (5 bases). Trimming removed 3 bases from V and 8 bases from J, with 17 bases in between. CDR1 and CDR2 from the germline V gene are MNHEY and SVGEGT. This CDR3 contains 16 residues. The chain's CDR3 is CASSYGRGGKDSPLHF. The CDR3 coding sequence is TGTGCCAGCAGTTATGGTCGGGGCGGAAAGGATTCACCCCTCCACTTT.

This chain joins TRBV20-1 and TRBJ2-5, with D hard to call. Germline V gene sequence: CDR1 DFQATT, CDR2 SNEGSKA (reference sequence). Trimming shortened V by 5 bases and J by 1 base, and 14 bases separated the two germline ends. This CDR3 is built from 14 residues. The CDR3 protein is CSAPKPISQETQYF. DNA for the CDR3: TGCAGTGCTCCCAAGCCGATTAGCCAAGAGACCCAGTACTTC.

The V gene is TRBV15, the J gene TRBJ1-3; unclear D gene. CDR3 length: 12 amino acids. V was cut by 0 bases and J by 8 bases, with 5 bases left in between. Per germline, CDR1 LNHNV and CDR2 YYDKDF (reference sequence). The CDR3 sequence: CATSRDWDTIYF. The CDR3 DNA sequence: TGTGCCACCAGCAGAGATTGGGACACCATATATTTT.

This clonotype was found a few times. The chain combines TRBV12-5 with TRBJ1-5, with 7 positions matching TRBD1. Unmatched junction bases numbered 13, after V lost 8 bases and J lost 6 bases. This CDR3 contains 15 residues. CDR1 LGHNT and CDR2 FRNRAP come from the germline V gene. CDR3 loop: CASHNRGRVGQPQHF. DNA of the CDR3: TGTGCTAGTCATAACAGGGGTAGAGTAGGTCAGCCCCAGCATTTT.

The genes are TRBV28 and TRBJ2-5, with D possibly TRBD1 on 6 matching bases. Germline loops: CDR1 MDHEN, CDR2 SYDVKM. Trimming removed 2 bases from V and 14 bases from J, with 27 bases in between. This CDR3 contains 16 residues. The CDR3 here is CASSLTPGVGTYEHYF. CDR3 sequence (DNA): TGTGCCAGCAGTTTAACCCCAGGGGTAGGAACTTACGAGCATTACTTC.

The table lists this clonotype with a few counts. The chain links TRBV25-1 to TRBJ2-5; 8 bases are shared with TRBD1. CDR1 and CDR2 from the germline V gene are MGHDK and SYGVNS. V lost 1 base to trimming and J lost 3 bases; unmatched junction nucleotides: 1. The CDR3 contains 14 residues. For the CDR3, the DNA is TGTGCCAGCAGTGAATGGACAGGGAAAGAGACCCAGTACTTC. Its translation is CASSEWTGKETQYF.

As for this clonotype: One end of the junction does not line up with germline, which may come from a read error. The chain carries TRBV14 and TRBJ1-2; 10 bases line up with TRBD1. The CDR3 totals 14 residues. Germline V lookup: CDR1 SGHDN, CDR2 FVKESK. The CDR3 loop is CASSRTGGNYGYAF. The CDR3 DNA reads as TGTGCCAGCAGCCGGACAGGGGGTAACTATGGCTACGCCTTC.

V is TRBV4-2 and J is TRBJ1-4; D gene uncertain. V was cut by 0 bases and J by 8 bases, with 10 bases left in between. This CDR3 comprises 14 residues. Germline V gene data show CDR1 as LGHNA and CDR2 as YNFKEQ. Written as DNA, the CDR3 is TGTGCCAGCAGCCAAGAGAGAGCAAGGGAAAAACTGTTTTTT. Its translation is CASSQERAREKLFF.

The chain has TRBV5-6 and TRBJ2-5; D is uncertain. The J call may be incorrect, as the DNA end agrees better with TRBJ2-7. The CDR3 loop spans 18 amino acids. Germline V gene sequence: CDR1 SGHDT, CDR2 YYEEEE. CDR3 DNA sequence: TGTGCCAGCAGCCGTGACTGGATAAAAGGTTCTACCTCCTACGAGCAGTACTTC. Translated: CASSRDWIKGSTSYEQYF.

This chain uses TRBV7-2 with TRBJ2-1, with TRBD1 matching 9 bases. Unmatched junction bases numbered 15, after V lost 3 bases and J lost 6 bases. The CDR3 is 18 residues long. Germline values: CDR1 SGHTA, CDR2 FQGNSA. Here the CDR3 reads CASSLRGGTGREFNEQFF. The CDR3 coding sequence is TGTGCCAGCAGCTTGAGGGGGGGGACAGGGAGAGAATTCAATGAGCAGTTCTTC.

The rearrangement uses TRBV7-2 and TRBJ1-4, with TRBD1 identical over 11 bases. CDR1 and CDR2 (germline): SGHTA, FQGNSA. This CDR3 is 19 amino acids long. V lost 1 base and J lost 0; bases outside the gene matches: 7. The CDR3 region is CASSLGFGQGAATNEKLFF. CDR3 nucleotides: TGTGCCAGCAGCTTAGGTTTCGGACAGGGGGCAGCAACTAATGAAAAACTGTTTTTT.